These T cell receptor beta chains were read from a single sample in a study of T cell responses to AZD1222 COVID-19 vaccine. Here immunoSEQ multiplex PCR was the method, and the copy in TCRdb shows in-frame clones only, minus some. This sample has about 140,000 clones, with about 91% found just once. The material was peripheral blood, obtained on day 0 of AZD1222 vaccination. The receptors were gathered from an adult in good health. CDR3s leave out the opening cysteine and the closing phenylalanine or tryptophan. The order of the fields is J gene, V gene, CDR3 protein.

j_call: TRBJ1-5
v_call: TRBV11-2
cdr3_aa: ASSWGTGDNQPQH

j_call: TRBJ2-7
v_call: TRBV3-1/TRBV3-2
cdr3_aa: ASSQSIGGFASYEQY

j_call: TRBJ1-4
v_call: TRBV10-3
cdr3_aa: AISEGTGINEKLF

j_call: TRBJ1-5
v_call: TRBV27
cdr3_aa: ASSLVDGPQH

j_call: TRBJ2-7
v_call: TRBV3-1/TRBV3-2
cdr3_aa: ASSQERLLSYEQY

j_call: TRBJ1-4
v_call: TRBV21-1
cdr3_aa: ASSNKDRVGRVTNEKLF

j_call: TRBJ1-1
v_call: TRBV30
cdr3_aa: AWSVGTGGEAF

j_call: TRBJ1-1
v_call: TRBV5-1
cdr3_aa: ASNPTGNTEAF

j_call: TRBJ2-7
v_call: TRBV5-1
cdr3_aa: ASSFALGCHEQY

j_call: TRBJ1-4
v_call: TRBV19
cdr3_aa: ASSIRHQEKLF

j_call: TRBJ2-3
v_call: TRBV4-1
cdr3_aa: ASSQVLEGDTQY

j_call: TRBJ1-5
v_call: TRBV5-1
cdr3_aa: ASYSGGKQPQH

j_call: TRBJ1-2
v_call: TRBV12-3/TRBV12-4
cdr3_aa: ASSLYGDGYT

j_call: TRBJ2-7
v_call: TRBV11-1
cdr3_aa: ASSLGGGAGHYEQY

j_call: TRBJ1-1
v_call: TRBV7-3
cdr3_aa: ASSPTGTGRRTEAF

j_call: TRBJ2-5
v_call: TRBV10-3
cdr3_aa: AVRDSGGETQY

j_call: TRBJ1-5
v_call: TRBV29-1
cdr3_aa: SVAGQGGSNQPQH

j_call: TRBJ2-7
v_call: TRBV18
cdr3_aa: ASSSGTYEQY

j_call: TRBJ2-7
v_call: TRBV7-2
cdr3_aa: ASSPTRLAGGLYEQY

j_call: TRBJ1-3
v_call: TRBV2
cdr3_aa: ASNSRGPGDTIY

j_call: TRBJ2-7
v_call: TRBV5-1
cdr3_aa: ASSSGGAYEQY

j_call: TRBJ2-2
v_call: TRBV4-2
cdr3_aa: ASSQRDRGLDTGELF

j_call: TRBJ2-1
v_call: TRBV7-9
cdr3_aa: ASVNGQGAYNEQF

j_call: TRBJ1-5
v_call: TRBV6-5
cdr3_aa: ASSRTASGNQPQH

j_call: TRBJ2-7
v_call: TRBV4-2
cdr3_aa: ASSQLAGGPTYEQY

j_call: TRBJ1-2
v_call: TRBV5-5
cdr3_aa: ASSLTTEVGGYT

j_call: TRBJ2-7
v_call: TRBV3-1/TRBV3-2
cdr3_aa: ASSQDRGPSYEQY

j_call: TRBJ1-4
v_call: TRBV15
cdr3_aa: ATSRDGSGGHEKLF

j_call: TRBJ2-3
v_call: TRBV7-2
cdr3_aa: ASSLGLITDTQY

j_call: TRBJ2-4
v_call: TRBV6-2/TRBV6-3
cdr3_aa: ASSSASGRKNIQY

j_call: TRBJ1-3
v_call: TRBV15
cdr3_aa: ATSRDRYRDPSGNTIY

j_call: TRBJ1-1
v_call: TRBV28
cdr3_aa: ASSLRSFWTEAF

j_call: TRBJ1-2
v_call: TRBV13
cdr3_aa: ASSPRWRGEDGYT

j_call: TRBJ1-4
v_call: TRBV3-1/TRBV3-2
cdr3_aa: ASSPDRADEKLF

j_call: TRBJ1-2
v_call: TRBV3-1/TRBV3-2
cdr3_aa: ASSQEGTMGYGYT

j_call: TRBJ2-3
v_call: TRBV9
cdr3_aa: ASSVGYGGGGTDTQY

j_call: TRBJ1-6
v_call: TRBV2
cdr3_aa: ASTQGTGGHSSPLH

j_call: TRBJ1-2
v_call: TRBV27
cdr3_aa: ASSFSGSRSGYT

j_call: TRBJ1-5
v_call: TRBV7-9
cdr3_aa: ASSLLEGNQPQH

j_call: TRBJ1-4
v_call: TRBV3-1/TRBV3-2
cdr3_aa: ASSQDQAAEKLF

j_call: TRBJ2-1
v_call: TRBV18
cdr3_aa: ASSPRGGGIVTSGRVEQF

j_call: TRBJ1-1
v_call: TRBV5-1
cdr3_aa: ASSGTGTGETEAF

j_call: TRBJ2-5
v_call: TRBV13
cdr3_aa: ASSLYRGGATETQY

j_call: TRBJ1-5
v_call: TRBV7-2
cdr3_aa: ASSRGQGDQPQH

j_call: TRBJ2-7
v_call: TRBV28
cdr3_aa: ASSLTGPYYEQY

j_call: TRBJ1-5
v_call: TRBV6-6
cdr3_aa: ASRGEWGGSNQPQH

j_call: TRBJ2-1
v_call: TRBV5-1
cdr3_aa: ASSFRDYHNEQF

j_call: TRBJ1-1
v_call: TRBV6-5
cdr3_aa: ASSGQGWKKAF

j_call: TRBJ1-5
v_call: TRBV10-2
cdr3_aa: ASSDRGSNQPQH

j_call: TRBJ2-1
v_call: TRBV3-1/TRBV3-2
cdr3_aa: ASSRAGAWVNEQF

j_call: TRBJ2-1
v_call: TRBV3-1/TRBV3-2
cdr3_aa: ASSQGWGQF

j_call: TRBJ2-5
v_call: TRBV19
cdr3_aa: ASSSSRDWHPGTQY

j_call: TRBJ1-6
v_call: TRBV7-9
cdr3_aa: ASSLVLGDSPLH

j_call: TRBJ1-2
v_call: TRBV3-1/TRBV3-2
cdr3_aa: ASSPSTVGGGYT

j_call: TRBJ2-7
v_call: TRBV10-3
cdr3_aa: AISESIESNTWY

j_call: TRBJ1-1
v_call: TRBV6-5
cdr3_aa: ASSYGGDTEAF

j_call: TRBJ1-4
v_call: TRBV6-4
cdr3_aa: ASSDDGEKLF